The clone carrying this T cell receptor (beta chain) was found many times. Unsorted libraries were derived from 2 million PBMCs stored at -80 C. TCRdb reprocessed the 5' RACE reads with MiXCR, giving one entry per CDR3 protein. The sample has 40,000 to 60,000 distinct CDR3 sequences; approximately 3.5% are singletons. This entry belongs to a study of neurological immune-mediated disorders. The germline V gene has CDR1 MGHRA and CDR2 YSYEKL. The junction had 5 bases not matched to a gene; V was cut back by 0 bases and J by 2 bases. This CDR3 is 16 amino acids long. Sample: PBMCs. The TCR sequence derives from a man in his forties with multiple sclerosis. This chain links TRBV4-1 with TRBJ2-3; TRBD2 agrees at 7 bases. CDR3 region: CASSQEASGFTDTQYF. The CDR3 DNA is TGCGCCAGCAGCCAAGAGGCTAGCGGCTTCACAGATACGCAGTATTTT.